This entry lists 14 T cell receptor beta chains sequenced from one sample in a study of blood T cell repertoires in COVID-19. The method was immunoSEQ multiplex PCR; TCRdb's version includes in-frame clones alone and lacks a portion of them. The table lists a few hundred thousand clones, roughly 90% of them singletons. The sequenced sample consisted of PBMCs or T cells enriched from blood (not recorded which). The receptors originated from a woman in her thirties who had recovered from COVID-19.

DNA of the CDR3: TGTGCCAGCAGCTTCTACAGGGATCACGAGACCCAGTACTTC. This translates into CASSFYRDHETQYF. The chain links TRBV7-8 to TRBJ2-5; a possible D gene is TRBD1 (6 bases). There are 14 residues in the CDR3. Germline V CDR1 and CDR2: SGHVS, FQNEAQ. Trimming stripped 3 bases from V and 5 bases from J, with 13 bases between. The complete variable domain, with remaining parts taken from reference TRBV7-8 and TRBJ2-5, reads GAGVSQSPRYKVAKRGQDVALRCDPISGHVSLFWYQQALGQGPEFLTYFQNEAQLDKSGLPSDRFFAERPEGSVSTLKIQRTQQEDSAVYLCASSFYRDHETQYFGPGTRLLVL.

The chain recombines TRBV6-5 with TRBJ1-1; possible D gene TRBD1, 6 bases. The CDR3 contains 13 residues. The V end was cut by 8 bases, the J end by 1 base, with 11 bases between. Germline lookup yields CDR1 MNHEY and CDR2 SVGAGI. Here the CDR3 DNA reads TGTGCCAGCTCACAGGGTACGAACACTGAAGCTTTCTTT. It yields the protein CASSQGTNTEAFF.

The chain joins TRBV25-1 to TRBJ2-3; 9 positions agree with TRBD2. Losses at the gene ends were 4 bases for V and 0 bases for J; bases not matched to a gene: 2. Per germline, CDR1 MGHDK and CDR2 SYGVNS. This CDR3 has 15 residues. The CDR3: CASSGTSESTDTQYF. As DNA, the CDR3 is TGTGCCAGCAGTGGGACTAGCGAAAGCACAGATACGCAGTATTTT.

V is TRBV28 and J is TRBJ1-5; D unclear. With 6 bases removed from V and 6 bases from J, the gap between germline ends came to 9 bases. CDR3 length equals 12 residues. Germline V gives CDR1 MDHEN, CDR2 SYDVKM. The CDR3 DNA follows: TGTGCCAGCAGAACAGCACGTCAGCCCCAGCATTTT. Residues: CASRTARQPQHF.

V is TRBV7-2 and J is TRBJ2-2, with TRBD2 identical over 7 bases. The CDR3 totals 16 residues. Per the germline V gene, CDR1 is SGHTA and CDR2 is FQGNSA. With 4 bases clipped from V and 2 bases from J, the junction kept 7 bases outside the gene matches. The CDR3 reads CASSSPGLLNTGELFF. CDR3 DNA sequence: TGTGCCAGCAGCTCTCCGGGACTATTAAACACCGGGGAGCTGTTTTTT.

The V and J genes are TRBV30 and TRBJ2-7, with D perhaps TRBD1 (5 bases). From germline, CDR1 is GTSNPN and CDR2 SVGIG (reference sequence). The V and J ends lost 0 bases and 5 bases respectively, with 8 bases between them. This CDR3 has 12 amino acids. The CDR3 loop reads CAWSVQADEQYF. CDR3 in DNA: TGTGCCTGGAGTGTACAGGCTGACGAGCAGTACTTC.

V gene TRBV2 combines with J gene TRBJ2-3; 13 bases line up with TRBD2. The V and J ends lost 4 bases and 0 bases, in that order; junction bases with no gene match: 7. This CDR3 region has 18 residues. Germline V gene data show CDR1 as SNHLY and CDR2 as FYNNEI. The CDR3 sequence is CASSAGLAGVTSTDTQYF. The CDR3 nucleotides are TGTGCCAGCAGTGCCGGACTAGCGGGGGTGACTAGCACAGATACGCAGTATTTT.

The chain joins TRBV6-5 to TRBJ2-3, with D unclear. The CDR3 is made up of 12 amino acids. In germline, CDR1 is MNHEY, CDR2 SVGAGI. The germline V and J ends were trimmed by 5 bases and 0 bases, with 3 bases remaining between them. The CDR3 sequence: CASSPSTDTQYF. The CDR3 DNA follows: TGTGCCAGCAGTCCTAGCACAGATACGCAGTATTTT.

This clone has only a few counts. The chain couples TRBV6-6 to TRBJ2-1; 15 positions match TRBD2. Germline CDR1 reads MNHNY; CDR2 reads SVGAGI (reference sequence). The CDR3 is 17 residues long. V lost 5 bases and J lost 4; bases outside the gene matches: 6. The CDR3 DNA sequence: TGTGCCAGCAGTCCGGGACTAGCGGGAGGAACGTACAATGAGCAGTTCTTC. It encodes CASSPGLAGGTYNEQFF.

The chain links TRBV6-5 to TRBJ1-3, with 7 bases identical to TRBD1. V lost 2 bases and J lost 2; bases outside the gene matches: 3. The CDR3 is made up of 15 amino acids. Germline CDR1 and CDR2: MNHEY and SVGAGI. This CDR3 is CASSYRQGPGNTIYF. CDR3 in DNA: TGTGCCAGCAGTTACCGACAGGGACCTGGAAACACCATATATTTT.

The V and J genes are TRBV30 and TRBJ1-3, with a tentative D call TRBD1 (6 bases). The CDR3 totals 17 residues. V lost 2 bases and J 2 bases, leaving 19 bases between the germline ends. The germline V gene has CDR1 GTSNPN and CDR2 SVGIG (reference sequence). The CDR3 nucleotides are TGTGCCTGGAGTATTAACAGGGATATCTCCGCTGGAAACACCATATATTTT. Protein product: CAWSINRDISAGNTIYF.

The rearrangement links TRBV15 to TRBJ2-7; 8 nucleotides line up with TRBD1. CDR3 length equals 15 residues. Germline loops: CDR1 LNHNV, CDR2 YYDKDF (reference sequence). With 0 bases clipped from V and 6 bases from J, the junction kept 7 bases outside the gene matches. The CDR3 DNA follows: TGTGCCACCAGCAGAGATGTTGGACAGGGACGCGAGCAGTACTTC. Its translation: CATSRDVGQGREQYF.

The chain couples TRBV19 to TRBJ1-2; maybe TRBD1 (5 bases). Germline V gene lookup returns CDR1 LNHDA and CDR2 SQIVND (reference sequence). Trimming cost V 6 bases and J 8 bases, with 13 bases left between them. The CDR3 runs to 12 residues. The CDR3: CASRDGASGYTF. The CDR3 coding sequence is TGTGCCAGTAGGGATGGGGCCAGCGGCTACACCTTC.

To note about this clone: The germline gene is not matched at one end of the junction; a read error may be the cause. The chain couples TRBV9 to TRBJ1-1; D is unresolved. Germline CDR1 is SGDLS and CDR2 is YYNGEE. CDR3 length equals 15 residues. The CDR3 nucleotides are TGTGTCAGCAGTGGCGGCCCCCTAATGAACACTGAAGCTTTCTTT. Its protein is CVSSGGPLMNTEAFF.